This T cell receptor beta chain was found in a study of blood T cell repertoires in COVID-19. Study as a whole: From T cells, B-cell-depleted T cells, or PBMCs came the material, which was cDNA or gDNA.

This CDR3 region has 16 residues. Germline V CDR1 and CDR2: MNHNY, SVGAGI (reference sequence). The V end was cut by 5 bases, the J end by 4 bases, with 19 bases between. Original methodology: Quantification of nucleated cells was approximated via reference gene primer amplification. Sequencing was performed with immunoSEQ multiplex PCR; in TCRdb, only in-frame clones are kept and a portion is missing. Clone size and the V and J calls come from that table; the DNA yielded D and trimming. In the table there are about 370,000 clones, 70% to 90% of which are singletons. Material: peripheral blood. The chain couples TRBV6-6 to TRBJ2-3, with D maybe TRBD2 (5 bases). This receptor was obtained from a woman aged 30 to 39 with COVID-19, enrolled during active disease. CDR3 sequence (DNA): TGTGCCAGCAGTCGAATCCCTCGAGGGTCCGCAGATACGCAGTATTTT. Its translation is CASSRIPRGSADTQYF.